This TCR beta chain comes out of a study of CXCR3-negative and CXCR3-positive naive CD8 T cells. As for the study in general: Per library, roughly 1.4 +/- 0.3 million reads; 130 million to 150 million TRB reads overall. Overall study results and limits: Diversity was high in both naive subsets and much lower in memory cells. The authors found comparable surface CD5 between naive subsets and inferred TCR strength from TRB CDR3 properties. TRB CDR3s of CXCR3-positive naive cells were more hydrophobic than those of CXCR3-negative naive cells.

There are 15 residues in the CDR3. Germline V gives CDR1 MDHEN, CDR2 SYDVKM. For this clonotype: The antigen is undetermined.

In preparing the TRB cDNA libraries, 5' RACE with UMI labels was used. TCRdb re-called the 5' RACE reads, yielding one record per CDR3 amino acid sequence without DNA. The table lists 100,000 or so distinct CDR3 sequences. The sequenced sample was naive CXCR3+ CD8+ T cells from blood. Subset here: CD45RO-CCR7+CD27+CD95- naive CD8+ T cells expressing CXCR3 (TNR3+). The clonotype comes from a human donor in good health. Some clones in this sample may be carry-over from other donors' samples. The chain couples TRBV28 to TRBJ2-7; TCRdb indicates TRBD2, and absent DNA this call remains unverified. CDR3: CASRTTLLAGHEQYF.